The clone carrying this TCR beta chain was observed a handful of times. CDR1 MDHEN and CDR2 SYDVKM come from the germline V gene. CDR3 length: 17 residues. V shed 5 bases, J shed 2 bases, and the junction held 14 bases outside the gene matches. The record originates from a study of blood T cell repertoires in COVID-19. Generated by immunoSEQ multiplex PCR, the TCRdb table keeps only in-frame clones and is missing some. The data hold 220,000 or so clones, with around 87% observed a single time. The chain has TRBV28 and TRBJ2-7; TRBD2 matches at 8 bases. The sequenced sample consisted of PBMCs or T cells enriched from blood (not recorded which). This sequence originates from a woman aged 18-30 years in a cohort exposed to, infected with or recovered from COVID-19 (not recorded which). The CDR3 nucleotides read TGTGCCAGCAGTATATCTAGGAGGCGGGAGGAGACCTACGAGCAGTACTTC. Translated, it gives CASSISRRREETYEQYF.